This T cell receptor (beta chain) stems from a study of cytomegalovirus exposure and HLA in healthy donors. The PCR had 60 Vbeta and 13 Jbeta primers. Sequencing used immunoSEQ multiplex PCR; TCRdb keeps in-frame clones, though not all of them. This table holds 150,000 to 200,000 clones, about four fifths found once. The length of the CDR3 is 15 residues. Germline trimming cut 4 bases from V and 6 bases from J; bases unmatched to any gene: 9. The germline V gene has CDR1 MNHEY and CDR2 SVGAGI. This TCR was sampled from a woman aged 18-29 years in good health and CMV-seronegative. Sample: PBMCs. The chain combines TRBV6-5 with TRBJ1-2, with 9 positions matching TRBD1. CDR3 region: CASSSTNRGLNGYTF. The CDR3 nucleotides read TGTGCCAGCAGTTCCACAAACAGGGGGCTTAATGGCTACACCTTC.